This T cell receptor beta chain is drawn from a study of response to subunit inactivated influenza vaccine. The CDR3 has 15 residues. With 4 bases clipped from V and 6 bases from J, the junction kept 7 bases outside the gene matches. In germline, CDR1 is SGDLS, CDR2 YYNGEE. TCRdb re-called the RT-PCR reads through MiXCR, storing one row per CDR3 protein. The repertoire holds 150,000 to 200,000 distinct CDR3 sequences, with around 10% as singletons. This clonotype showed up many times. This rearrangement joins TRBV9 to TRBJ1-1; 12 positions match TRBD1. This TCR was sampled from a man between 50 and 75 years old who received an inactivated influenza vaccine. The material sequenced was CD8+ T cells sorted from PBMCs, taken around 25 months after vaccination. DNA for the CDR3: TGTGCCAGCAGCCACCGGGGACAGGGGGCGGCTGAAGCTTTCTTT. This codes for CASSHRGQGAAEAFF.